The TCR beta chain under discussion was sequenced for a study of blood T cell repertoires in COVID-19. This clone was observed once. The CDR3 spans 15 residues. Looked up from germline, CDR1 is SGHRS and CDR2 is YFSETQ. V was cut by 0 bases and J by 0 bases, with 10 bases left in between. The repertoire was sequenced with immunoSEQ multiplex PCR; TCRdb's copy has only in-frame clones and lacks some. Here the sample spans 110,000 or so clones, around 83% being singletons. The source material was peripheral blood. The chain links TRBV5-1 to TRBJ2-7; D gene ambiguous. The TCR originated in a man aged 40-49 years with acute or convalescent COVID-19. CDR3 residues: CASSLGGSTSYEQYF. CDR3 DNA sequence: TGCGCCAGCAGCTTGGGCGGCAGCACCTCCTACGAGCAGTACTTC.